The rows below give T cell receptor beta chains drawn from one sample of a study of T cell changes during pregnancy in multiple sclerosis. Data came from immunoSEQ multiplex PCR; TCRdb stores just in-frame clones and leaves some out. The data contain under 55,000 clones, approximately 93% of them seen just once; the ten biggest clones take up around 1.9%. The sequencing used peripheral blood, collected in the second trimester of pregnancy. Receptors originate from a female donor with multiple sclerosis, enrolled in a pregnancy study. CDR3s include the opening cysteine and the closing phenylalanine or tryptophan. D genes are given only for firm matches. The size entry is marked missing in some rows and otherwise reads once, few, many or a size class.

j_call: TRBJ2-5; v_call: TRBV9; d_call: TRBD1; clone_size: -; cdr3_length: 14; cdr3_aa: CASSPGTGQETQYF; cdr3_nt: TGTGCCAGCAGCCCAGGGACAGGCCAAGAGACCCAGTACTTC
j_call: TRBJ2-2; v_call: TRBV25-1; d_call: -; clone_size: -; cdr3_length: 14; cdr3_aa: CASSELRGSGELFF; cdr3_nt: TGTGCCAGCAGTGAACTTAGGGGCTCCGGGGAGCTGTTTTTT
j_call: TRBJ2-1; v_call: TRBV27; d_call: TRBD2; clone_size: -; cdr3_length: 15; cdr3_aa: CASTQGGWAYNEQFF; cdr3_nt: TGTGCCAGCACCCAGGGAGGGTGGGCCTACAATGAGCAGTTCTTC
j_call: TRBJ2-2; v_call: TRBV28; d_call: -; clone_size: -; cdr3_length: 10; cdr3_aa: CASSRWELFF; cdr3_nt: TGTGCCAGCAGTCGTTGGGAGCTGTTTTTT
j_call: TRBJ1-1; v_call: TRBV5-1; d_call: TRBD1; clone_size: -; cdr3_length: 22; cdr3_aa: CASSLNSGTGGLGRMRNTEAFF; cdr3_nt: TGCGCCAGCAGCTTGAACTCCGGGACAGGGGGCTTGGGGCGTATGAGGAACACTGAAGCTTTCTTT
j_call: TRBJ2-1; v_call: TRBV15; d_call: TRBD1; clone_size: -; cdr3_length: 16; cdr3_aa: CATSRLRDSVIDEQFF; cdr3_nt: TGTGCCACCAGCAGACTTAGGGACAGCGTTATTGATGAGCAGTTCTTC
j_call: TRBJ1-2; v_call: TRBV11-2; d_call: -; clone_size: -; cdr3_length: 11; cdr3_aa: CASSPSRGYTF; cdr3_nt: TGTGCCAGCAGCCCTAGCAGAGGCTACACCTTC
j_call: TRBJ2-3; v_call: TRBV7-9; d_call: TRBD1; clone_size: -; cdr3_length: 16; cdr3_aa: CASSHPRTGASDTQYF; cdr3_nt: TGTGCCAGCAGCCACCCCCGGACAGGGGCGTCAGATACGCAGTATTTT
j_call: TRBJ1-2; v_call: TRBV10-3; d_call: -; clone_size: -; cdr3_length: 18; cdr3_aa: CAISLTANSIRRDYGYTF; cdr3_nt: TGTGCCATCAGTTTGACAGCGAATAGCATTCGAAGAGACTATGGCTACACCTTC
j_call: TRBJ1-2; v_call: TRBV28; d_call: -; clone_size: -; cdr3_length: 12; cdr3_aa: CASSLTGSGYTF; cdr3_nt: TGTGCCAGCAGTTTAACAGGGTCGGGCTACACCTTC
j_call: TRBJ1-4; v_call: TRBV6-4; d_call: TRBD1; clone_size: -; cdr3_length: 14; cdr3_aa: CASATGSLNEKLFF; cdr3_nt: TGTGCCAGCGCGACAGGGTCTCTTAATGAAAAACTGTTTTTT
j_call: TRBJ2-2; v_call: TRBV7-3; d_call: TRBD2; clone_size: -; cdr3_length: 18; cdr3_aa: CASSLLRERGDYTGELFF; cdr3_nt: TGTGCCAGCAGCTTATTGAGGGAACGGGGGGACTACACCGGGGAGCTGTTTTTT
j_call: TRBJ2-3; v_call: TRBV7-9; d_call: TRBD2; clone_size: -; cdr3_length: 17; cdr3_aa: CASSPGLAGISTDTQYF; cdr3_nt: TGTGCCAGCAGCCCAGGGCTAGCGGGCATAAGCACAGATACGCAGTATTTT
j_call: TRBJ2-7; v_call: TRBV28; d_call: -; clone_size: -; cdr3_length: 11; cdr3_aa: CASSFGTSKYF; cdr3_nt: TGTGCCAGCAGTTTTGGTACTAGCAAGTACTTC
j_call: TRBJ2-3; v_call: TRBV9; d_call: -; clone_size: -; cdr3_length: 13; cdr3_aa: CASSVGGADTQYF; cdr3_nt: TGTGCCAGCAGCGTTGGAGGGGCAGATACGCAGTATTTT
j_call: TRBJ2-7; v_call: TRBV6-1; d_call: TRBD2; clone_size: -; cdr3_length: 15; cdr3_aa: CASSALAEGPYEQYF; cdr3_nt: TGTGCCAGCAGTGCGCTAGCGGAGGGGCCCTACGAGCAGTACTTC
j_call: TRBJ2-6; v_call: TRBV7-9; d_call: -; clone_size: -; cdr3_length: 16; cdr3_aa: CASSPGGVSGANVLTF; cdr3_nt: TGTGCCAGCAGCCCCGGAGGAGTCTCTGGGGCCAACGTCCTGACTTTC
j_call: TRBJ2-2; v_call: TRBV4-3; d_call: TRBD2; clone_size: -; cdr3_length: 16; cdr3_aa: CASSRALAVNTGELFF; cdr3_nt: TGCGCCAGCAGCCGGGCACTAGCGGTGAACACCGGGGAGCTGTTTTTT
j_call: TRBJ2-7; v_call: TRBV7-2; d_call: -; clone_size: -; cdr3_length: 14; cdr3_aa: CASSPGGGVREQYF; cdr3_nt: TGTGCCAGCAGCCCCGGGGGTGGAGTAAGAGAGCAGTACTTC
j_call: TRBJ2-7; v_call: TRBV13; d_call: TRBD2; clone_size: -; cdr3_length: 16; cdr3_aa: CASSSALSGSGYEQYF; cdr3_nt: TGTGCCAGCAGCTCAGCTTTGAGCGGGAGCGGATACGAGCAGTACTTC
j_call: TRBJ2-7; v_call: TRBV7-9; d_call: TRBD1; clone_size: -; cdr3_length: 14; cdr3_aa: CASSPWTGGGEQYF; cdr3_nt: TGTGCCAGCAGCCCCTGGACAGGGGGCGGCGAGCAGTACTTC
j_call: TRBJ2-1; v_call: TRBV29-1; d_call: -; clone_size: -; cdr3_length: 16; cdr3_aa: CSVENKTGVAYNEQFF; cdr3_nt: TGCAGCGTTGAAAACAAGACGGGAGTAGCCTACAATGAGCAGTTCTTC
j_call: TRBJ2-3; v_call: TRBV19; d_call: TRBD2; clone_size: once; cdr3_length: 15; cdr3_aa: CASSTSGSGIDTQYF; cdr3_nt: TGTGCCAGTAGTACTAGCGGGAGCGGTATAGATACGCAGTATTTT
j_call: TRBJ2-3; v_call: TRBV27; d_call: TRBD2; clone_size: once; cdr3_length: 17; cdr3_aa: CASSFFRGRGSTDTQYF; cdr3_nt: TGTGCCAGCAGTTTCTTCCGGGGGAGGGGTAGCACAGATACGCAGTATTTT
j_call: TRBJ1-3; v_call: TRBV29-1; d_call: -; clone_size: -; cdr3_length: 12; cdr3_aa: CSVEDSRNTIYF; cdr3_nt: TGCAGCGTTGAAGACAGTAGAAACACCATATATTTT
j_call: TRBJ2-7; v_call: TRBV4-1; d_call: -; clone_size: -; cdr3_length: 15; cdr3_aa: CASSQEIRGSYEQYF; cdr3_nt: TGCGCCAGCAGCCAAGAAATTCGGGGATCCTACGAGCAGTACTTC
j_call: TRBJ2-5; v_call: TRBV14; d_call: -; clone_size: -; cdr3_length: 13; cdr3_aa: CASSQDLRETQYF; cdr3_nt: TGTGCCAGCAGCCAAGATCTTAGAGAGACCCAGTACTTC
j_call: TRBJ1-2; v_call: TRBV29-1; d_call: -; clone_size: -; cdr3_length: 15; cdr3_aa: CSVEKGRFINYGYTF; cdr3_nt: TGCAGCGTTGAGAAGGGGCGCTTTATAAACTATGGCTACACCTTC
j_call: TRBJ2-7; v_call: TRBV5-4; d_call: -; clone_size: -; cdr3_length: 14; cdr3_aa: CASSLQGSSYEQYF; cdr3_nt: TGTGCCAGCAGCTTGCAGGGCAGCTCCTACGAGCAGTACTTC
j_call: TRBJ1-1; v_call: TRBV6-6; d_call: TRBD1; clone_size: -; cdr3_length: 14; cdr3_aa: CASSYYGQGGEAFF; cdr3_nt: TGTGCCAGCAGTTACTACGGACAGGGTGGTGAAGCTTTCTTT
j_call: TRBJ2-1; v_call: TRBV2; d_call: -; clone_size: once; cdr3_length: 17; cdr3_aa: CASSPTPGHKTYNEQFF; cdr3_nt: TGTGCCAGCAGCCCTACTCCGGGTCACAAAACCTACAATGAGCAGTTCTTC
j_call: TRBJ2-1; v_call: TRBV18; d_call: -; clone_size: -; cdr3_length: 13; cdr3_aa: CASSPDSLGGQFF; cdr3_nt: TGTGCCAGCTCTCCTGACTCTTTAGGGGGGCAGTTCTTC
j_call: TRBJ2-1; v_call: TRBV11-2; d_call: TRBD2; clone_size: -; cdr3_length: 16; cdr3_aa: CASSLMRTSGYNEQFF; cdr3_nt: TGTGCCAGCAGCTTAATGCGGACTAGCGGTTACAATGAGCAGTTCTTC
j_call: TRBJ2-2; v_call: TRBV6-6; d_call: -; clone_size: -; cdr3_length: 15; cdr3_aa: CASSYGESYTGELFF; cdr3_nt: TGTGCCAGCAGTTACGGGGAGTCCTACACCGGGGAGCTGTTTTTT
j_call: TRBJ1-2; v_call: TRBV18; d_call: TRBD1; clone_size: -; cdr3_length: 16; cdr3_aa: CASSLWTGGTNYGYTF; cdr3_nt: TGTGCCAGCTCACTTTGGACAGGGGGCACTAACTATGGCTACACCTTC
j_call: TRBJ2-3; v_call: TRBV21-1; d_call: -; clone_size: -; cdr3_length: 16; cdr3_aa: CASSRPRQGTTDTQYF; cdr3_nt: TGTGCCAGCAGCAGACCTCGACAGGGAACCACAGATACGCAGTATTTT
j_call: TRBJ2-7; v_call: TRBV5-1; d_call: TRBD2; clone_size: -; cdr3_length: 16; cdr3_aa: CASSLAASGTAYEQYF; cdr3_nt: TGCGCCAGCAGCTTGGCCGCTAGCGGGACAGCCTACGAGCAGTACTTC
j_call: TRBJ1-2; v_call: TRBV6-5; d_call: -; clone_size: -; cdr3_length: 15; cdr3_aa: CASSYEQRSIFGYTF; cdr3_nt: TGTGCCAGCAGTTACGAACAGCGGAGCATCTTTGGCTACACCTTC
j_call: TRBJ2-7; v_call: TRBV16; d_call: -; clone_size: once; cdr3_length: 14; cdr3_aa: CASSSSGLSYEQYF; cdr3_nt: TGTGCCAGCAGTTCGAGCGGACTCTCCTACGAGCAGTACTTC
j_call: TRBJ2-7; v_call: TRBV5-1; d_call: TRBD2; clone_size: -; cdr3_length: 14; cdr3_aa: CASSSGGGGYEQYF; cdr3_nt: TGCGCCAGCAGCTCGGGGGGGGGAGGATACGAGCAGTACTTC
j_call: TRBJ2-5; v_call: TRBV14; d_call: -; clone_size: -; cdr3_length: 15; cdr3_aa: CASSQERVASETQYF; cdr3_nt: TGTGCCAGCAGCCAAGAACGGGTAGCTTCGGAGACCCAGTACTTC
j_call: TRBJ2-7; v_call: TRBV6-5; d_call: TRBD2; clone_size: -; cdr3_length: 14; cdr3_aa: CASRRGLGSHEQYF; cdr3_nt: TGTGCCAGCAGACGAGGACTAGGTAGCCACGAGCAGTACTTC
j_call: TRBJ1-5; v_call: TRBV9; d_call: TRBD1; clone_size: -; cdr3_length: 15; cdr3_aa: CASSVGTGAAQPQHF; cdr3_nt: TGTGCCAGCAGCGTGGGGACAGGGGCCGCACAGCCCCAGCATTTT
j_call: TRBJ1-2; v_call: TRBV5-1; d_call: -; clone_size: -; cdr3_length: 15; cdr3_aa: CASSLAQSTNYGYTF; cdr3_nt: TGCGCCAGCAGCTTGGCCCAGTCAACCAACTATGGCTACACCTTC
j_call: TRBJ2-7; v_call: TRBV7-3; d_call: TRBD1; clone_size: -; cdr3_length: 14; cdr3_aa: CASSSGQGLDEQYF; cdr3_nt: TGTGCCAGCAGCTCGGGACAGGGGTTAGACGAGCAGTACTTC
j_call: TRBJ2-1; v_call: TRBV5-1; d_call: TRBD1; clone_size: -; cdr3_length: 16; cdr3_aa: CASSLGLDRYYNEQFF; cdr3_nt: TGCGCCAGCAGCTTGGGTTTGGACAGGTACTACAATGAGCAGTTCTTC
j_call: TRBJ1-2; v_call: TRBV7-9; d_call: -; clone_size: -; cdr3_length: 18; cdr3_aa: CASSFPSTATFLDYGYTF; cdr3_nt: TGTGCCAGCAGCTTCCCTTCGACGGCGACCTTTCTAGATTATGGCTACACCTTC
j_call: TRBJ2-7; v_call: TRBV5-1; d_call: TRBD2; clone_size: -; cdr3_length: 17; cdr3_aa: CASSPHGEAGGSYEQYF; cdr3_nt: TGCGCCAGCAGCCCCCACGGCGAGGCGGGAGGGAGCTACGAGCAGTACTTC
j_call: TRBJ2-5; v_call: TRBV4-3; d_call: -; clone_size: once; cdr3_length: 15; cdr3_aa: CASSLSQGLANPQYF; cdr3_nt: TGCGCCAGCAGCCTCTCCCAGGGGCTAGCTAATCCCCAGTACTTC
j_call: TRBJ1-2; v_call: TRBV19; d_call: -; clone_size: -; cdr3_length: 14; cdr3_aa: CASSIGTTNYGYTF; cdr3_nt: TGTGCCAGTAGTATCGGGACAACGAACTATGGCTACACCTTC
j_call: TRBJ2-3; v_call: TRBV14; d_call: -; clone_size: -; cdr3_length: 15; cdr3_aa: CASSRGLISTDTQYF; cdr3_nt: TGTGCCAGCAGTCGCGGACTGATTTCCACAGATACGCAGTATTTT
j_call: TRBJ1-5; v_call: TRBV19; d_call: -; clone_size: -; cdr3_length: 16; cdr3_aa: CASSIGHTGFFQPQHF; cdr3_nt: TGTGCCAGTAGTATAGGCCATACAGGGTTCTTTCAGCCCCAGCATTTT
j_call: TRBJ1-3; v_call: TRBV7-2; d_call: -; clone_size: -; cdr3_length: 16; cdr3_aa: CASSFTGTILGNTIYF; cdr3_nt: TGTGCCAGCAGCTTCACCGGGACTATACTAGGAAACACCATATATTTT
j_call: TRBJ1-2; v_call: TRBV5-6; d_call: TRBD1; clone_size: -; cdr3_length: 16; cdr3_aa: CASSVTLDRGGYGYTF; cdr3_nt: TGTGCCAGCAGCGTGACACTGGACAGGGGCGGCTATGGCTACACCTTC
j_call: TRBJ2-1; v_call: TRBV27; d_call: -; clone_size: -; cdr3_length: 13; cdr3_aa: CASSARQYNEQFF; cdr3_nt: TGTGCCAGCAGCGCGAGACAGTACAATGAGCAGTTCTTC
j_call: TRBJ2-7; v_call: TRBV21-1; d_call: -; clone_size: -; cdr3_length: 11; cdr3_aa: CASSRTRQQYF; cdr3_nt: TGTGCCAGCAGCAGGACTAGGCAGCAGTACTTC
j_call: TRBJ1-1; v_call: TRBV18; d_call: TRBD1; clone_size: -; cdr3_length: 13; cdr3_aa: CASLRDSYTEAFF; cdr3_nt: TGTGCCAGCTTAAGGGACAGTTACACTGAAGCTTTCTTT
j_call: TRBJ2-2; v_call: TRBV30; d_call: TRBD1; clone_size: -; cdr3_length: 13; cdr3_aa: CACRQGGAGELFF; cdr3_nt: TGTGCCTGCCGACAGGGGGGAGCCGGGGAGCTGTTTTTT
j_call: TRBJ2-7; v_call: TRBV19; d_call: TRBD1; clone_size: -; cdr3_length: 14; cdr3_aa: CASSIGTGTYEQYF; cdr3_nt: TGTGCCAGTAGTATAGGGACAGGGACCTACGAGCAGTACTTC
j_call: TRBJ2-7; v_call: TRBV18; d_call: -; clone_size: -; cdr3_length: 13; cdr3_aa: CASSPPSSYEQYF; cdr3_nt: TGTGCCAGCTCACCCCCGTCCTCCTACGAGCAGTACTTC